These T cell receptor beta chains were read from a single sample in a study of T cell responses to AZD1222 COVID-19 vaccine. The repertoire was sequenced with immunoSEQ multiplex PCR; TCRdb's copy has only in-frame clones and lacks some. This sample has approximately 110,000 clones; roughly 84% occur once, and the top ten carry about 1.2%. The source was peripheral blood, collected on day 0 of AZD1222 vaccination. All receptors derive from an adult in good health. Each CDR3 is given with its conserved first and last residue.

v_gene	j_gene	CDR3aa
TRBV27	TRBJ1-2	CASSFRAGQHGYTF
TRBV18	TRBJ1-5	CASSDSGQPQHF
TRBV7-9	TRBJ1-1	CASRLPGQGEAFF
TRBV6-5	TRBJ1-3	CASSYDSSGNTIYF
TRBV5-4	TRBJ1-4	CASSLGGTNEKLFF
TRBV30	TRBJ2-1	CAWSVLAGYNEQFF
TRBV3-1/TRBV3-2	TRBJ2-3	CASSPHLGGYGPTDTQYF
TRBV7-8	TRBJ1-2	CASSSVRFLLGDYGYTF
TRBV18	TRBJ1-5	CASSPGNGGQPQHF
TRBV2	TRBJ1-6	CASRDGGYSPLHF
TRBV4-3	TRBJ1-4	CASSQVSGVGEKLFF
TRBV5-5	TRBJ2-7	CASSLARDRRSYEQYF
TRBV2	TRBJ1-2	CASSLLDQGTYGYTF
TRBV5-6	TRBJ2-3	CASSLRSGADTQYF
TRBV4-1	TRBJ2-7	CASSRGTAYEQYF
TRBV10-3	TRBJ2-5	CATVRSHGETQYF
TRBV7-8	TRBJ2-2	CASSSYSGTNTGELFF
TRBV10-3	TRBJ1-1	CAISGRPLNTEAFF
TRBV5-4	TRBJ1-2	CASSLGQGGYGYTF
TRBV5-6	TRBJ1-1	CASSWDRGDTEAFF
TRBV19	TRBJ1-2	CASSIAKGYGYTF
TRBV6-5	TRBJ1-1	CASRAVLEDTEAFF
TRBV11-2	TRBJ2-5	CASEGEETQYF
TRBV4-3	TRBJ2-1	CASSQDSGGGLPYNEQFF
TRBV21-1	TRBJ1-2	CAGTGGAGYGYTF
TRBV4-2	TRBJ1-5	CASSQNDQLLGTVRDQPQHF
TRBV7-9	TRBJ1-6	CASSLAQGTSPLHF
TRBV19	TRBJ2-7	CASSMGVYEQYF
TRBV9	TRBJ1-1	CASSVGPGTGGTEAFF
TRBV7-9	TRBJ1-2	CASSSTGANYGYTF
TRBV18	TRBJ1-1	CASSPQNTEAFF